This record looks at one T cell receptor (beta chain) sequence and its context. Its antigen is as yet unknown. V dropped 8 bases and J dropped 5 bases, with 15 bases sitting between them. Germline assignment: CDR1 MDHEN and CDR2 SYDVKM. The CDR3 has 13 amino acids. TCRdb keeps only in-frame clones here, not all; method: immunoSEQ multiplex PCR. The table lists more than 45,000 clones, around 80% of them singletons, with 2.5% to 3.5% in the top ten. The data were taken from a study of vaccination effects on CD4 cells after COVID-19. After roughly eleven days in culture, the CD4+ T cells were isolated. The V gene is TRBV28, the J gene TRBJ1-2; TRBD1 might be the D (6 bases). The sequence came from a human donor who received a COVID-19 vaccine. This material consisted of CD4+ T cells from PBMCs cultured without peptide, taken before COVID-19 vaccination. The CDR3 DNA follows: TGTGCCAGCGGTGGACAGACGTTTTATGGCTACACCTTC. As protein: CASGGQTFYGYTF.